These 27 T cell receptor beta chains were all obtained from the same sample, sequenced in a study of T cell changes during pregnancy in multiple sclerosis. Sequencing was performed with immunoSEQ multiplex PCR; in TCRdb, only in-frame clones are kept and a portion is missing. This sample yields tens of thousands of clones, of which 90% to 95% are seen a single time; about 0.21% belongs to the top ten. The material sequenced was CD4+ T cells from peripheral blood mononuclear cells, taken in the second trimester of pregnancy. The receptors were sampled from a female donor with multiple sclerosis, enrolled in a pregnancy study.

The rearrangement uses TRBV9 and TRBJ2-1; 11 bases map to TRBD2. The CDR3 is 15 residues long. Germline CDR1 and CDR2: SGDLS and YYNGEE. V gave up 0 bases and J gave up 9 bases; unmatched junction bases: 5. CDR3: CASSVGSGGAGEQFF. CDR3 nucleotide sequence: TGTGCCAGCAGCGTAGGTAGCGGGGGGGCCGGTGAGCAGTTCTTC.

The V and J genes are TRBV21-1 and TRBJ1-1; TRBD1, the table's D call, was not compared with the DNA. TRBV21-1 is reported as a pseudogene. The CDR3 length is 15 residues. CDR3 in DNA: TGTGCCAGCAGCACGATGACAGGGGAGAACACTGAAGCTTTCTTT. Protein product: CASSTMTGENTEAFF.

V is TRBV5-1 and J is TRBJ1-3, with 12 bases fitting TRBD1. The CDR3 runs 20 residues. Germline-derived CDR1 and CDR2 are SGHRS and YFSETQ. The junction had 16 bases not matched to a gene; V was cut back by 2 bases and J by 4 bases. The CDR3 reads CASSLNTAGTGGLVGNTIYF. In DNA, the CDR3 is TGCGCCAGCAGCTTAAATACGGCCGGGACAGGGGGCTTGGTGGGAAACACCATATATTTT.

The V gene is TRBV7-9, the J gene TRBJ2-7, with a weak D call TRBD1 (8 bases). Germline V gene sequence: CDR1 SEHNR, CDR2 FQNEAQ (reference sequence). V dropped 5 bases and J dropped 1 base, with 12 bases sitting between them. The CDR3 is made up of 14 amino acids. The CDR3 sequence: CASSPQGGSYEQYF. The CDR3 nucleotides read TGTGCCAGCAGCCCACAGGGGGGGTCCTACGAGCAGTACTTC.

The V call is TRBV15, the J call TRBJ1-4, with D possibly matching TRBD1 (5 bases). The CDR3 spans 15 residues. Germline-derived CDR1 and CDR2 are LNHNV and YYDKDF (reference sequence). V lost 0 bases and J lost 8, with 13 bases in between. The CDR3 DNA sequence: TGTGCCACCAGCAGAGATCGGGGGTTGAGCGAAAAACTGTTTTTT. Its protein is CATSRDRGLSEKLFF.

The CDR3 here is CASSHPWGDRGRSGYGYTF. The CDR3 region has the DNA TGCGCCAGCAGCCATCCCTGGGGGGACAGGGGGCGTAGTGGCTATGGCTACACCTTC. The rearrangement uses TRBV4-1 and TRBJ1-2; 12 positions match TRBD1. This CDR3 has 19 residues. Germline CDR1 and CDR2: MGHRA and YSYEKL. J was trimmed by 4 bases and V by 3 bases; bases with no gene match: 15.

J is TRBJ1-4 and V is TRBV19; D possibly corresponds to TRBD1 (6 bases). V was clipped by 1 base and J by 7 bases, with 10 bases between them. The CDR3 is made up of 14 amino acids. CDR1 and CDR2 from the germline V gene are LNHDA and SQIVND (reference sequence). The CDR3 spells CASSIVPGAEKLFF. CDR3 sequence (DNA): TGTGCCAGTAGTATAGTTCCAGGGGCTGAAAAACTGTTTTTT.

The chain is built from TRBV30 and TRBJ1-2; perhaps TRBD1 as D (5 bases). The CDR3 is made up of 12 amino acids. The germline V gene encodes CDR1 GTSNPN and CDR2 SVGIG (reference sequence). V was pared by 4 bases and J by 8 bases, with 14 bases between. The CDR3 bases are TGTGCCTGGAACCCTTTCCGGGGGGGCTACACCTTC. This gives the protein CAWNPFRGGYTF.

The rearrangement joins TRBV15 to TRBJ1-2, with D possibly matching TRBD1 (5 bases). V lost 0 bases, J lost 0 bases, and 11 bases lay in between. The CDR3 loop spans 16 amino acids. CDR1 and CDR2 from the germline V gene are LNHNV and YYDKDF (reference sequence). The CDR3 protein is CATSRDGRGSNYGYTF. The CDR3 DNA is TGTGCCACCAGCAGAGATGGGAGGGGATCTAACTATGGCTACACCTTC. Full variable domain (rest looked up from reference TRBV15 and TRBJ1-2): DAMVIQNPRYQVTQFGKPVTLSCSQTLNHNVMYWYQQKSSQAPKLLFHYYDKDFNNEADTPDNFQSRRPNTSFCFLDIRSPGLGDTAMYLCATSRDGRGSNYGYTFGSGTRLTVV.

The chain joins TRBV5-4 to TRBJ2-6; TRBD1 matches 8 bases. The germline V gene encodes CDR1 SGHNT and CDR2 YYREEE (reference sequence). Unmatched junction bases numbered 8, after V lost 3 bases and J lost 0 bases. The CDR3 extends over 18 amino acids. The chain's CDR3 is CASSSAGRGLSGANVLTF. In DNA, the CDR3 is TGTGCCAGCAGCTCGGCAGGCAGGGGGCTCTCTGGGGCCAACGTCCTGACTTTC. The complete variable domain, with remaining parts taken from reference TRBV5-4 and TRBJ2-6, reads ETGVTQSPTHLIKTRGQQVTLRCSSQSGHNTVSWYQQALGQGPQFIFQYYREEENGRGNFPPRFSGLQFPNYSSELNVNALELDDSALYLCASSSAGRGLSGANVLTFGAGSRLTVL.

For the CDR3, the DNA is TGTGCCAGCAGTTCCTACAGGGGGAACGGGGAGCTGTTTTTT. The encoded protein is CASSSYRGNGELFF. The chain carries TRBV28 and TRBJ2-2, with TRBD1 identical over 8 bases. CDR3 length equals 14 residues. CDR1 and CDR2 (germline): MDHEN, SYDVKM. V was clipped by 4 bases and J by 7 bases; unmatched bases: 5.

As regards this clone: The junction shows a germline mismatch at one end, possibly a read error. The chain carries TRBV11-2 and TRBJ2-3; 9 bases are a match to TRBD2. Germline CDR1 and CDR2: SGHAT and FQNNGV. CDR3 size: 16 residues. The CDR3 DNA is TGTGCCAGCAGCTTAGCTGGGACTAGCAGCATAGATACGCAGTATTTT. As protein: CASSLAGTSSIDTQYF.

This chain uses TRBV19 with TRBJ1-5; 8 nucleotides match TRBD1. CDR1 and CDR2 from the germline V gene are LNHDA and SQIVND (reference sequence). The CDR3 has 16 amino acids. J gave up 0 bases and V 3 bases, and 4 bases lay outside the gene matches. The chain's CDR3 is CASSILDRGSNQPQHF. Written as DNA, the CDR3 is TGTGCCAGTAGTATCCTTGACAGGGGTAGCAATCAGCCCCAGCATTTT.

This chain connects TRBV6-5 to TRBJ2-7; 7 positions agree with TRBD2. CDR1 and CDR2 (germline): MNHEY, SVGAGI. The CDR3 length is 15 residues. Unmatched junction bases numbered 7, after V lost 3 bases and J lost 2 bases. The CDR3 DNA follows: TGTGCCAGCAGTTATAGGGCTAGCGGCCCCTACGAGCAGTACTTC. Residues: CASSYRASGPYEQYF.

The chain links TRBV11-2 to TRBJ2-7; 7 nucleotides line up with TRBD1. V shed 1 base, J shed 3 bases, and the junction held 9 bases outside the gene matches. The CDR3 is 16 residues long. CDR1 and CDR2 (germline): SGHAT, FQNNGV. Written as DNA, the CDR3 is TGTGCCAGCAGCTTAGGTCGACAGGGCCCCCGCTACGAGCAGTACTTC. It codes for CASSLGRQGPRYEQYF. Supplemented by reference TRBV11-2 and TRBJ2-7, the full variable domain reads EAGVAQSPRYKIIEKRQSVAFWCNPISGHATLYWYQQILGQGPKLLIQFQNNGVVDDSQLPKDRFSAERLKGVDSTLKIQPAKLEDSAVYLCASSLGRQGPRYEQYFGPGTRLTVT.

The chain recombines TRBV7-2 with TRBJ1-4; possible D gene TRBD1, 6 bases. The CDR3 loop spans 16 amino acids. The germline V gene encodes CDR1 SGHTA and CDR2 FQGNSA. Trimming shortened V by 5 bases and J by 3 bases, and 16 bases separated the two germline ends. The CDR3: CASSRTGGLANEKLFF. CDR3 nucleotide sequence: TGTGCCAGCAGCCGGACGGGGGGCCTAGCTAATGAAAAACTGTTTTTT.

V is TRBV15 and J is TRBJ2-7; possibly TRBD2 for D (5 bases). Trimming removed 0 bases from V and 0 bases from J, with 18 bases in between. Germline V gene data show CDR1 as LNHNV and CDR2 as YYDKDF (reference sequence). The CDR3 contains 18 residues. CDR3 in amino acids: CATSRDVTRGTLSYEQYF. The DNA of the CDR3 is TGTGCCACCAGCAGAGATGTTACTAGAGGCACCCTCTCCTACGAGCAGTACTTC.

The chain uses TRBV7-9 and TRBJ1-1; no definite D call. The V end lost 1 base, the J end lost 5 bases, and 14 bases lay between the germline ends. Germline V gene lookup returns CDR1 SEHNR and CDR2 FQNEAQ (reference sequence). This CDR3 spans 15 amino acids. CDR3 in amino acids: CASSLVGKWVTEAFF. CDR3 sequence (DNA): TGTGCCAGCAGCTTAGTCGGGAAGTGGGTAACTGAAGCTTTCTTT.

The chain is built from TRBV30 and TRBJ2-1, with 14 bases that match TRBD2. Trimming at V came to 3 bases and at J to 12 bases, leaving 7 bases not matched to a gene. This CDR3 has 14 amino acids. Germline V gene lookup returns CDR1 GTSNPN and CDR2 SVGIG (reference sequence). The CDR3 bases are TGTGCCTGGAGCCTCGGGACTAGCGGGGGCCGGCAGTTCTTC. Amino acids: CAWSLGTSGGRQFF.

The chain recombines TRBV11-1 with TRBJ1-3; D might be TRBD1 (6 bases). CDR1 is SGHAT, CDR2 FQDESV, per germline (reference sequence). The CDR3 is made up of 17 amino acids. V lost 4 bases and J 2 bases, leaving 18 bases between the germline ends. CDR3 amino acids: CASSYQTGPAAGNTIYF. The CDR3, as DNA: TGTGCCAGCAGCTACCAGACAGGACCGGCGGCTGGAAACACCATATATTTT. Together with reference TRBV11-1 and TRBJ1-3, the CDR3 gives the full variable domain: EAEVAQSPRYKITEKSQAVAFWCDPISGHATLYWYRQILGQGPELLVQFQDESVVDDSQLPKDRFSAERLKGVDSTLKIQPAELGDSAMYLCASSYQTGPAAGNTIYFGEGSWLTVV.

The V gene is TRBV11-2, the J gene TRBJ2-3; 14 nucleotides match TRBD2. Germline CDR1 reads SGHAT; CDR2 reads FQNNGV. V shed 4 bases, J shed 7 bases, and the junction held 4 bases outside the gene matches. The CDR3 totals 15 residues. CDR3 sequence reads: CASSWGTSGSNTQYF. The CDR3, as DNA: TGTGCCAGCAGCTGGGGGACTAGCGGGAGTAATACGCAGTATTTT. The full variable domain, completed using reference TRBV11-2 and TRBJ2-3, is EAGVAQSPRYKIIEKRQSVAFWCNPISGHATLYWYQQILGQGPKLLIQFQNNGVVDDSQLPKDRFSAERLKGVDSTLKIQPAKLEDSAVYLCASSWGTSGSNTQYFGPGTRLTVL.

The V and J genes are TRBV6-1 and TRBJ2-7, with 9 bases lining up with TRBD1. This CDR3 spans 15 amino acids. Germline CDR1 MNHNS, CDR2 SASEGT. Trimming at V came to 8 bases and at J to 4 bases, leaving 12 bases not matched to a gene. The CDR3 loop reads CASFEQGATTYEQYF. CDR3 DNA sequence: TGTGCCAGCTTTGAACAGGGGGCTACAACATACGAGCAGTACTTC.

The V and J genes are TRBV7-3 and TRBJ2-1; 9 bases agree with TRBD1. CDR3 length equals 13 residues. Germline V gives CDR1 SGHTA, CDR2 FQGTGA. The junction had 2 bases not matched to a gene; V was cut back by 3 bases and J by 8 bases. The CDR3 spells CASSFTGGDEQFF. The CDR3 region has the DNA TGTGCCAGCAGCTTTACAGGGGGCGATGAGCAGTTCTTC.

The chain couples TRBV2 to TRBJ1-6, with 8 positions matching TRBD1. Per germline, CDR1 SNHLY and CDR2 FYNNEI. V gave up 6 bases and J gave up 8 bases; unmatched junction bases: 12. This CDR3 has 16 amino acids. Here the CDR3 DNA reads TGTGCCAGCAGCGGCCACAGGGGGTTCACGGATTCACCCCTCCACTTT. Translated, it gives CASSGHRGFTDSPLHF.

The rearrangement links TRBV2 to TRBJ2-5; 14 bases align to TRBD2. The V gene end was trimmed by 6 bases and the J gene end by 3 bases; junction bases not matched to a gene: 9. Germline V gene lookup returns CDR1 SNHLY and CDR2 FYNNEI. The CDR3 runs to 17 residues. The DNA for the CDR3 is TGTGCCAGCAGCGGGACTAGCGGGAGAGGGAGTGAAGAGACCCAGTACTTC. Its protein product is CASSGTSGRGSEETQYF.

The CDR3 here is CASSPGTVVQETQYF. CDR3 DNA sequence: TGTGCCAGCAGTCCGGGGACAGTAGTCCAAGAGACCCAGTACTTC. This sequence joins TRBV28 and TRBJ2-5; 7 nucleotides match TRBD1. The CDR3 extends over 15 amino acids. The V gene's germline CDR1 is MDHEN and CDR2 SYDVKM. Trimming removed 5 bases from V and 1 base from J; junction bases left unmatched: 7.

The gene calls are TRBV4-1 and TRBJ1-2; the D gene is possibly TRBD1 (5 bases). Trimming left V 0 bases short and J 4 bases short, with 6 bases between. This CDR3 is built from 13 residues. Germline loops: CDR1 MGHRA, CDR2 YSYEKL. This CDR3 reads CASSQDTGYGYTF. The CDR3, as DNA: TGCGCCAGCAGCCAAGATACAGGCTATGGCTACACCTTC.